These 22 T cell receptor beta chains share one sample of origin, sequenced in a study of T cell repertoires in cytomegalovirus infection. These receptors are not linked to any known antigen. Each CDR3 protein is one row after TCRdb ran MiXCR on the reads. In the table there are about 500,000 distinct CDR3 sequences, 33% of which are singletons. Sequencing was performed on cultured PBMCs, taken from culture after CMV antigen stimulation. These receptors originate from a human donor in good health (CMV status not recorded). Some clones in this sample may be carry-over from other donors' samples.

The sample holds a few counts of this clonotype. The chain carries TRBV19 and TRBJ1-5; TRBD1 matches 9 bases. Per germline, CDR1 LNHDA and CDR2 SQIVND (reference sequence). This CDR3 has 15 residues. J was trimmed by 3 bases and V by 6 bases; bases with no gene match: 6. The CDR3 DNA is TGTGCCAGTAGGCCCTGGACAGGGGACAATCAGCCCCAGCATTTT. Encoded protein: CASRPWTGDNQPQHF.

This clonotype showed up just a few times. V usage is TRBV7-9 and J usage is TRBJ2-5; unclear D gene. This CDR3 spans 13 amino acids. The V end was cut by 2 bases, the J end by 2 bases, with 6 bases between. Germline lookup yields CDR1 SEHNR and CDR2 FQNEAQ (reference sequence). This CDR3 is CASSLSLQETQYF. CDR3 coding DNA: TGTGCCAGCAGCTTATCCTTACAAGAGACCCAGTACTTC.

As concerns this clonotype: Mismatch with germline at one junction end may stem from a read error. This chain connects TRBV24-1 to TRBJ2-1; D remains ambiguous. Germline V gene lookup returns CDR1 KGHDR and CDR2 SFDVKD. The CDR3 is made up of 13 amino acids. The DNA for the CDR3 is TGTGCCACCAGTGGCGAAGCCGCCAATCAGCAGTTCTTC. Amino acids: CATSGEAANQQFF.

The chain joins TRBV27 to TRBJ2-1; 9 bases line up with TRBD2. Germline CDR1 MNHEY, CDR2 SMNVEV (reference sequence). Losses at the gene ends were 3 bases for V and 4 bases for J; bases not matched to a gene: 4. CDR3 length equals 15 residues. Here the CDR3 reads CASSFVAGEYNEQFF. CDR3 DNA sequence: TGTGCCAGCAGTTTTGTAGCGGGAGAATACAATGAGCAGTTCTTC.

The V gene is TRBV30, the J gene TRBJ2-1; D unclear. The CDR3 length is 14 residues. Trimming left V 3 bases short and J 5 bases short, with 14 bases between. The germline gives CDR1 GTSNPN, CDR2 SVGIG (reference sequence). Written as DNA, the CDR3 is TGTGCCTGGAGGGGCCGGTCTGGGGACAATGAGCAGTTCTTC. It yields the protein CAWRGRSGDNEQFF.

The chain's CDR3 is CASRRAGSYNEQFF. CDR3 sequence (DNA): TGTGCCAGCCGCCGGGCGGGCTCCTACAATGAGCAGTTCTTC. This chain links TRBV7-9 with TRBJ2-1; a possible D gene is TRBD2 (5 bases). Trimming stripped 8 bases from V and 0 bases from J, with 11 bases between. The CDR3 spans 14 residues. The germline gives CDR1 SEHNR, CDR2 FQNEAQ (reference sequence).

This chain uses TRBV29-1 with TRBJ2-1; D is possibly TRBD1 (5 bases). The CDR3 is made up of 14 amino acids. Trimming pared 6 bases from V and 6 bases from J, leaving 18 bases between. Germline assignment: CDR1 SQVTM and CDR2 ANQGSEA. The CDR3 DNA reads as TGCAGCGTGGCAGGGCTCTCCGTCCCCAATGAGCAGTTCTTC. Its protein product is CSVAGLSVPNEQFF.

The rearrangement links TRBV11-1 to TRBJ2-1; no firm D call. CDR3 length: 15 amino acids. The germline V and J ends were trimmed by 1 base and 7 bases, with 14 bases remaining between them. CDR1 SGHAT and CDR2 FQDESV come from the germline V gene (reference sequence). CDR3 in amino acids: CASSLGANFVNEQFF. In DNA form, the CDR3 reads TGTGCCAGCAGCTTAGGCGCGAATTTTGTAAATGAGCAGTTCTTC.

The chain has TRBV28 and TRBJ1-1; TRBD1 is a possible D gene (6 bases). The CDR3 contains 15 residues. V lost 4 bases to trimming and J lost 1 base, with 13 bases between them. Germline V gene sequence: CDR1 MDHEN, CDR2 SYDVKM. CDR3 sequence reads: CASSWDNRGNTEAFF. CDR3 in DNA: TGTGCCAGCAGTTGGGACAACCGGGGGAACACTGAAGCTTTCTTT. Variable domain in full (rest from reference TRBV28 and TRBJ1-1): DVKVTQSSRYLVKRTGEKVFLECVQDMDHENMFWYRQDPGLGLRLIYFSYDVKMKEKGDIPEGYSVSREKKERFSLILESASTNQTSMYLCASSWDNRGNTEAFFGQGTRLTVV.

There are a few counts of this clonotype. The V call is TRBV4-3, the J call TRBJ2-3; D gene ambiguous. The V gene lost 3 bases and the J gene lost 1 base, with 20 bases spanning the gap. Germline CDR1 reads LGHNA; CDR2 reads YSLEER. The CDR3 runs to 18 residues. This CDR3 reads CASSQEVGRGIRTDTQYF. DNA of the CDR3: TGCGCCAGCAGCCAGGAAGTAGGGCGTGGCATCCGCACAGATACGCAGTATTTT.

The CDR3 here is CASSSSGLEQFF. The DNA of the CDR3 is TGTGCCAGCAGCAGTAGCGGTCTTGAGCAGTTCTTC. V and J are TRBV6-6 and TRBJ2-1, with D possibly TRBD2 on 6 matching bases. Germline CDR1 reads MNHNY; CDR2 reads SVGAGI (reference sequence). The CDR3 is made up of 12 amino acids. Trimming shortened V by 6 bases and J by 9 bases, and 12 bases separated the two germline ends.

In this sample, this clonotype turned up a few times. The chain uses TRBV4-3 and TRBJ1-1, with a weak D call TRBD1 (5 bases). The CDR3 is 14 residues long. CDR1 and CDR2 (germline): LGHNA, YSLEER. V was pared by 1 base and J by 5 bases, with 11 bases between. The CDR3 nucleotides are TGCGCCAGCAGCCAAGGACCGTGGGGGACTGAAGCTTTCTTT. Translated: CASSQGPWGTEAFF.

This clonotype was found a few times. This chain uses TRBV7-2 with TRBJ2-3; 8 bases fit TRBD2. V shed 5 bases and J 0 bases; nucleotides not matched to a gene: 4. CDR1 is SGHTA and CDR2 is FQGNSA in the germline V gene. The CDR3 totals 15 residues. The CDR3, as DNA: TGTGCCAGCAGCACTCGACTAGCGAGCACAGATACGCAGTATTTT. Encoded protein: CASSTRLASTDTQYF.

This clonotype came up many times. The chain joins TRBV7-2 to TRBJ2-7, with 10 positions matching TRBD2. From germline, CDR1 is SGHTA and CDR2 FQGNSA. The CDR3 has 15 amino acids. V was clipped by 5 bases and J by 4 bases; unmatched bases: 8. Written as DNA, the CDR3 is TGTGCCAGCAGCCTCACTAGCGGGGCGGGGTACGAGCAGTACGTC. It encodes CASSLTSGAGYEQYV.

The chain is built from TRBV7-2 and TRBJ2-3; 7 nucleotides line up with TRBD2. CDR1 is SGHTA and CDR2 is FQGNSA in the germline V gene. V shed 1 base and J 5 bases; nucleotides not matched to a gene: 9. This CDR3 has 16 residues. CDR3 sequence (DNA): TGTGCCAGCAGCTTAGAACGGCGGGAGAGGGGAGATACGCAGTATTTT. It yields the protein CASSLERRERGDTQYF.

The chain uses TRBV12-3 or TRBV12-4 and TRBJ2-5, with 9 bases matching TRBD2. There are 15 residues in the CDR3. The J segment lost 2 bases and the V segment lost 1 base, leaving 2 bases of the junction unmatched. CDR3 in DNA: TGTGCCAGCAGTTTAGTTAGCGGGAGACAAGAGACCCAGTACTTC. Translated: CASSLVSGRQETQYF.

The J gene is TRBJ2-2, the V gene TRBV28, with 8 bases matching TRBD1. The length of the CDR3 is 16 residues. Germline CDR1 reads MDHEN; CDR2 reads SYDVKM. V was clipped by 5 bases and J by 0 bases; unmatched bases: 5. CDR3 sequence reads: CASSLTGGTNTGELFF. CDR3 DNA sequence: TGTGCCAGCAGTCTTACAGGGGGAACGAACACCGGGGAGCTGTTTTTT.

This chain connects TRBV6-8 to TRBJ2-6; D ambiguous. V was shortened by 0 bases and J by 2 bases, with 11 bases between the two germline ends. Germline CDR1 is MNHGY and CDR2 is SAAAGT. CDR3 length: 17 residues. The CDR3 region is CASSYSGRSPGANVLTF. In DNA, the CDR3 is TGTGCCAGCAGTTACTCTGGCCGGAGCCCTGGGGCCAACGTCCTGACTTTC.

This clonotype was counted a single time. The chain employs TRBV19 and TRBJ2-3; no reliable D call. CDR3 length equals 14 residues. Germline V CDR1 and CDR2: LNHDA, SQIVND (reference sequence). V lost 6 bases to trimming and J lost 1 base, with 11 bases between them. The CDR3 DNA sequence: TGTGCCAGTAGCCCCGGCATCCGCACAGATACGCAGTATTTT. Encoded protein: CASSPGIRTDTQYF.

This clonotype was detected a few times. Here the CDR3 reads CASSFLKRDWNEQFF. CDR3 sequence (DNA): TGTGCCAGCAGTTTTCTTAAAAGGGATTGGAATGAGCAGTTCTTC. The chain links TRBV12-3 or TRBV12-4 to TRBJ2-1; no firm D call. This CDR3 contains 15 residues. Trimming shortened V by 3 bases and J by 7 bases, and 16 bases separated the two germline ends.

In this sample, this clonotype turned up a few times. For the CDR3, the DNA is TGTGCCAGCAGCTTACAGACGACCTTCGGGGAGACCCAGTACTTC. Translating it yields CASSLQTTFGETQYF. This chain links TRBV7-2 with TRBJ2-5; D remains ambiguous. CDR1 and CDR2 (germline): SGHTA, FQGNSA. There are 15 residues in the CDR3. Trimming shortened V by 2 bases and J by 5 bases, and 15 bases separated the two germline ends.

The sample holds a few counts of this clonotype. V usage is TRBV7-2 and J usage is TRBJ2-3; D is perhaps TRBD1 or TRBD2 (5 bases each). CDR1 and CDR2 from the germline V gene are SGHTA and FQGNSA. There are 14 residues in the CDR3. Deletions cut 0 bases from V and 9 bases from J, with 13 bases between. The CDR3 sequence is CASSLARGDKTQYF. The CDR3, as DNA: TGTGCCAGCAGCTTAGCCCGAGGGGATAAAACGCAGTATTTT.